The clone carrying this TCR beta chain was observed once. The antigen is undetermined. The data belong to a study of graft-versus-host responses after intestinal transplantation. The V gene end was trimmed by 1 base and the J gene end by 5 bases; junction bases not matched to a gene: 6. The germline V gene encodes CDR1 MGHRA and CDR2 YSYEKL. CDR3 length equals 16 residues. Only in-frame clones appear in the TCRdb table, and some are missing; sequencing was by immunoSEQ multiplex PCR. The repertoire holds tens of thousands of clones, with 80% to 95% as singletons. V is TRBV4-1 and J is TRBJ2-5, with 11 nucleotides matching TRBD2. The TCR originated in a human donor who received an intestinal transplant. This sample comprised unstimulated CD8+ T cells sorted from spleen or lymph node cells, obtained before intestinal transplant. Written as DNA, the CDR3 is TGCGCCAGCAGCCAAGGTCCACTAGCGGGAGAGGAGACCCAGTACTTC. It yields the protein CASSQGPLAGEETQYF.